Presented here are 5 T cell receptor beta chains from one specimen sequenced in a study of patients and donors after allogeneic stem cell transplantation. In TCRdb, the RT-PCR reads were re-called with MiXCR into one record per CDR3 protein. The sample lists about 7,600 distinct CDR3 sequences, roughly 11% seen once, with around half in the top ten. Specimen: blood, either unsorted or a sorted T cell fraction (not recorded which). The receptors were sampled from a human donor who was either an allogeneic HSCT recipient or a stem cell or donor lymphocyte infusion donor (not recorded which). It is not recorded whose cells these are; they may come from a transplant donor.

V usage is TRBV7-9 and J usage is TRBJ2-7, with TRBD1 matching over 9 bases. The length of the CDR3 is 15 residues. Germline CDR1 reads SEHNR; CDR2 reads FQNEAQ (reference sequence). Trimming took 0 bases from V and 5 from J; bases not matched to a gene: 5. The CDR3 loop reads CASSLAGQGFNEQYF. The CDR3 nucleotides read TGTGCCAGCAGCTTAGCTGGACAGGGGTTCAACGAGCAGTACTTC. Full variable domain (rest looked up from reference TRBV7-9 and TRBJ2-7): DTGVSQNPRHKITKRGQNVTFRCDPISEHNRLYWYRQTLGQGPEFLTYFQNEAQLEKSRLLSDRFSAERPKGSFSTLEIQRTEQGDSAMYLCASSLAGQGFNEQYFGPGTRLTVT.

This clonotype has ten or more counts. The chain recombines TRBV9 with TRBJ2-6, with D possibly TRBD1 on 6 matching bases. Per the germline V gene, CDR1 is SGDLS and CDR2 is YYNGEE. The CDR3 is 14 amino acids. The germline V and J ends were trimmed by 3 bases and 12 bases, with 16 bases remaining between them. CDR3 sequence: CASSALTGSIVLTF. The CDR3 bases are TGTGCCAGCAGCGCCCTCACAGGGTCCATCGTCCTGACTTTC.

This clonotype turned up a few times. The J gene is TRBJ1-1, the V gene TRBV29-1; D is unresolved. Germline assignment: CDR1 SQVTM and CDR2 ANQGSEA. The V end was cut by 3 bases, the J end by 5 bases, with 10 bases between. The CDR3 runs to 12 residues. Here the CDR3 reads CSVDDERTEAFF. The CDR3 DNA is TGCAGCGTTGATGACGAACGGACTGAAGCTTTCTTT.

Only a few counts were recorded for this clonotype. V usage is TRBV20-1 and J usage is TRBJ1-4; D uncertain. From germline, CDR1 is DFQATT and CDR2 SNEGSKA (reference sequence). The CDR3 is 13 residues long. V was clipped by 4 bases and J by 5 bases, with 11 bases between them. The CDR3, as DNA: TGCAGTGCTACCCGGGAAGCCAATGAAAAACTGTTTTTT. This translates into CSATREANEKLFF.

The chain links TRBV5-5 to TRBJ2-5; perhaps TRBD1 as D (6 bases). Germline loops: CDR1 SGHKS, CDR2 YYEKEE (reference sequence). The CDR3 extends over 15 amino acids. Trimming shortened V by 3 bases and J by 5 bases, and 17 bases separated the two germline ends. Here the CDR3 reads CASSSLGHLGETQYF. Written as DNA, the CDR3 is TGTGCCAGCAGCTCCTTGGGACACCTGGGGGAGACCCAGTACTTC.